Listed here are 5 T cell receptor beta chains from one sample, sequenced in a study of PD-1 blockade in classical Hodgkin lymphoma. Time point given: cycle 4 day 1 (C4D1), after 6 weeks of nivolumab. Relapses following autologous stem cell transplantation were seen in all patients, with brentuximab vedotin exposure varying. Assay used: immunoSEQ multiplex PCR; TCRdb lists only in-frame clones, some missing. The table lists about 33,000 clones, 70% to 80% of them singletons. The material sequenced was peripheral blood mononuclear cells (PBMCs), taken before the fourth cycle of nivolumab. The receptor source for this set is a human donor with classical Hodgkin lymphoma.

The chain carries TRBV5-5 and TRBJ2-5; no clear D. CDR1 is SGHKS and CDR2 is YYEKEE in the germline V gene (reference sequence). Trimming pared 1 base from V and 5 bases from J, leaving 9 bases between. The CDR3 covers 13 residues. Written as DNA, the CDR3 is TGTGCCAGCAGCTTGAACTCGAGGGAGACCCAGTACTTC. This gives the protein CASSLNSRETQYF.

This chain connects TRBV11-2 to TRBJ2-5, with a possible D match to TRBD2 (6 bases). This CDR3 region has 12 residues. Germline V gives CDR1 SGHAT, CDR2 FQNNGV. V was clipped by 9 bases and J by 5 bases, with 13 bases between them. The CDR3 nucleotides are TGTGCCAGTGCCGGGGGTGGGGAGACCCAGTACTTC. This translates into CASAGGGETQYF.

The rearrangement joins TRBV14 to TRBJ2-1; either TRBD1 or TRBD2 may fit D (5 bases each). CDR3 length: 17 amino acids. V was trimmed by 4 bases and J by 4 bases, leaving 20 bases between them. CDR1 and CDR2 from the germline V gene are SGHDN and FVKESK. The CDR3 loop is CASSPGHGYGFYNEQFF. In DNA form, the CDR3 reads TGTGCCAGCAGCCCGGGGCACGGGTACGGGTTTTACAATGAGCAGTTCTTC.

V usage is TRBV7-2 and J usage is TRBJ2-7; D is perhaps TRBD2 (6 bases). Looked up from germline, CDR1 is SGHTA and CDR2 is FQGNSA. The CDR3 consists of 15 residues. The V gene lost 2 bases and the J gene lost 3 bases, with 14 bases spanning the gap. CDR3: CASSLFGEASYEQYF. CDR3 nucleotides: TGTGCCAGCAGCTTATTTGGGGAGGCGAGCTACGAGCAGTACTTC. Looking up the rest from reference TRBV7-2 and TRBJ2-7 gives the full variable domain: GAGVSQSPSNKVTEKGKDVELRCDPISGHTALYWYRQSLGQGLEFLIYFQGNSAPDKSGLPSDRFSAERTGGSVSTLTIQRTQQEDSAVYLCASSLFGEASYEQYFGPGTRLTVT.

The chain combines TRBV28 with TRBJ2-7; D uncertain. This CDR3 comprises 14 residues. Germline V gene sequence: CDR1 MDHEN, CDR2 SYDVKM. Trimming took off 5 bases at V and 2 bases at J, with 13 bases between the two ends. The CDR3: CASSRNLQTYEQYF. The DNA for the CDR3 is TGTGCCAGCAGTCGGAACCTTCAGACCTACGAGCAGTACTTC.